The clone carrying this T cell receptor (beta chain) turned up a few times. Its antigen remains unidentified. Quantitative 5'-RACE with molecular barcodes generated TCR beta libraries. TCRdb ran MiXCR on the 5' RACE reads and lists one entry per CDR3 protein. This table has a few hundred thousand distinct CDR3 sequences, around 25% appearing once. Trimming took off 5 bases at V and 8 bases at J, with 10 bases between the two ends. There are 12 residues in the CDR3. The germline CDR1 and CDR2 sequences are SGHTA and FQGNSA. The data stem from a study of CD8 T cells in ankylosing spondylitis. General study points: With a CD8+ phenotype, disease-linked clones were relatively rare in peripheral blood. A TCR beta motif made of several highly homologous variants seemed typical of ankylosing spondylitis blood. Reportedly, significant enrichment of disease-linked clones occurred in matched ankylosing spondylitis synovial fluid.

The chain links TRBV7-2 to TRBJ2-1; D not certain. Source material: blood, either unsorted or a sorted T cell fraction (not recorded which). The origin of this receptor is a male donor with ankylosing spondylitis or in good health (not recorded which). CDR3 residues: CASSPPADEQFF. CDR3 nucleotides: TGTGCCAGCAGCCCCCCCGCGGATGAGCAGTTCTTC.